This is a list of T cell receptor beta chains from one sample in a study of brain T cells in children with intractable seizures. Only in-frame clones appear in the TCRdb table, and some are missing; sequencing was by immunoSEQ multiplex PCR. Seen here are hundreds of thousands of clones, about 94% observed once, and the top ten hold 5.5% to 6%. Sequencing used peripheral blood, obtained approximately 5 months after surgery. Receptors originate from a boy in the first two years of life with tuberous sclerosis and intractable seizures. CDR3s include the opening cysteine and the closing phenylalanine or tryptophan. Fields, in order: J gene, D gene, clone size, V gene, CDR3 DNA, CDR3 protein. D genes are given only for firm matches. Only some rows state a clone size, as once, few, many or a class for expanded clones.

J gene: TRBJ2-7; D gene: TRBD2; clone size: NA; V gene: TRBV6-5; CDR3 DNA: TGTGCCAGCGGACGAGCGGGGGTGATGCACTACGAGCAGTACTTC; CDR3 protein: CASGRAGVMHYEQYF
J gene: TRBJ2-3; D gene: TRBD1; clone size: NA; V gene: TRBV28; CDR3 DNA: TGTGCCAGCAGTTCCCCCGGGACAGGGAGCACAGATACGCAGTATTTT; CDR3 protein: CASSSPGTGSTDTQYF
J gene: TRBJ2-7; D gene: TRBD2; clone size: NA; V gene: TRBV19; CDR3 DNA: TGTGCCAGTAGTATAGCCCCGACTAGCGGGATTGGGCCCTACGAGCAGTACTTC; CDR3 protein: CASSIAPTSGIGPYEQYF
J gene: TRBJ2-7; D gene: TRBD1; clone size: NA; V gene: TRBV10-3; CDR3 DNA: TGTGCCACCCGGGACAGTAACTACGAGCAGTACTTC; CDR3 protein: CATRDSNYEQYF
J gene: TRBJ1-2; D gene: TRBD1; clone size: NA; V gene: TRBV6-5; CDR3 DNA: TGTGCCAGCAGTTGGGACAGCGACTATGGCTACACCTTC; CDR3 protein: CASSWDSDYGYTF
J gene: TRBJ2-1; D gene: NA; clone size: NA; V gene: TRBV7-2; CDR3 DNA: TGTGCCAGCAGCTTCTACTCGGCTCCAGCGGCCCTATACAATGAGCAGTTCTTC; CDR3 protein: CASSFYSAPAALYNEQFF
J gene: TRBJ2-7; D gene: NA; clone size: NA; V gene: TRBV19; CDR3 DNA: TGTGCCAGTCAATCGGCCAACACCTACGAGCAGTACTTC; CDR3 protein: CASQSANTYEQYF
J gene: TRBJ2-3; D gene: NA; clone size: NA; V gene: TRBV6-5; CDR3 DNA: TGTGCCAGCAGTACGGACACATCCACAGATACGCAGTATTTT; CDR3 protein: CASSTDTSTDTQYF
J gene: TRBJ2-2; D gene: NA; clone size: NA; V gene: TRBV24-1; CDR3 DNA: TGTGCCGTCGCGAGTCTTATCACCGGGGAGCTGTTTTTT; CDR3 protein: CAVASLITGELFF
J gene: TRBJ1-1; D gene: NA; clone size: NA; V gene: TRBV11-2; CDR3 DNA: TGTGCCAGCAAGCTTAGTTATGTCGGGGGTTTTACTGAAGCTTTCTTT; CDR3 protein: CASKLSYVGGFTEAFF
J gene: TRBJ1-2; D gene: NA; clone size: NA; V gene: TRBV19; CDR3 DNA: TGTGCCAGTAAAGATCGTGGGGGGAACGGCTACACCTTC; CDR3 protein: CASKDRGGNGYTF
J gene: TRBJ2-1; D gene: TRBD2; clone size: NA; V gene: TRBV6-5; CDR3 DNA: TGTGCCAGCAGTTACTCGACCAGCGGGGGTACAAATGAGCAGTTCTTC; CDR3 protein: CASSYSTSGGTNEQFF
J gene: TRBJ1-5; D gene: TRBD1; clone size: NA; V gene: TRBV19; CDR3 DNA: TGTGCCAGTAGCCTAGAGGGACAGGGGGCGCATAGCAATCAGCCCCAGCATTTT; CDR3 protein: CASSLEGQGAHSNQPQHF
J gene: TRBJ2-7; D gene: TRBD1; clone size: once; V gene: TRBV5-1; CDR3 DNA: TGCGCCAGCAGCTCCTACTGGACAGGTAGGGGGGAGCAGTACTTC; CDR3 protein: CASSSYWTGRGEQYF
J gene: TRBJ2-7; D gene: TRBD1; clone size: NA; V gene: TRBV6-5; CDR3 DNA: TGTGCCACCAAGGGGGCCAGCTTACCCGAGCAGTACTTC; CDR3 protein: CATKGASLPEQYF
J gene: TRBJ1-1; D gene: NA; clone size: NA; V gene: TRBV4-1; CDR3 DNA: TGCGCCAGCAGCCAAGTGGCGGGGAGGTTGAACACTGAAGCTTTCTTT; CDR3 protein: CASSQVAGRLNTEAFF
J gene: TRBJ1-2; D gene: TRBD1; clone size: NA; V gene: TRBV19; CDR3 DNA: TGTGCCAGTAGTTTGGGCAGGGGGAACTATGGCTACACCTTC; CDR3 protein: CASSLGRGNYGYTF
J gene: TRBJ2-3; D gene: NA; clone size: NA; V gene: TRBV12-5; CDR3 DNA: TGTGCCAGTGCAGGTTTCACAGATACGCAGTATTTT; CDR3 protein: CASAGFTDTQYF
J gene: TRBJ1-2; D gene: NA; clone size: NA; V gene: TRBV5-1; CDR3 DNA: TGCGCCAGCAGTCCGGCGGGGGGATTCTATGGCTACACCTTC; CDR3 protein: CASSPAGGFYGYTF
J gene: TRBJ1-6; D gene: NA; clone size: NA; V gene: TRBV10-3; CDR3 DNA: TGTGCCATCAGTGAAGACAGGCTCTATAATTCACCCCTCCACTTT; CDR3 protein: CAISEDRLYNSPLHF
J gene: TRBJ2-1; D gene: NA; clone size: NA; V gene: TRBV3-1/TRBV3-2; CDR3 DNA: TGTGCCAGCAGCCAAGATCGGAATGAGCAGTTCTTC; CDR3 protein: CASSQDRNEQFF
J gene: TRBJ2-2; D gene: TRBD2; clone size: NA; V gene: TRBV18; CDR3 DNA: TGTGCCAGCTCACACCCGAGGCGGGAGGGCCAAGACGGGGAGCTGTTTTTT; CDR3 protein: CASSHPRREGQDGELFF
J gene: TRBJ2-3; D gene: TRBD1; clone size: NA; V gene: TRBV25-1; CDR3 DNA: TGTGCCAGCAGTGATTTGAAGGACAGGGCCCTCACAGATACGCAGTATTTT; CDR3 protein: CASSDLKDRALTDTQYF
J gene: TRBJ2-6; D gene: NA; clone size: NA; V gene: TRBV2; CDR3 DNA: TGTGCCAGCACCCCGGTCCTCTCTGGGGCCAACGTCCTGACTTTC; CDR3 protein: CASTPVLSGANVLTF